Included here is one T cell receptor (beta chain) sequence, with context. No antigen is known for it. Other nucleotide sequences in the sample specify the same CDR3. The method was immunoSEQ multiplex PCR; TCRdb's version includes in-frame clones alone and lacks a portion of them. The sample records hundreds of thousands of clones, roughly 90% being singletons. V was pared by 1 base and J by 4 bases, with 7 bases between. The germline gives CDR1 SGHNT, CDR2 YENEEA. The CDR3 covers 13 residues. This sample stems from a study of cytomegalovirus exposure and HLA in healthy donors. Overall study findings and caveats: In vitro testing confirmed a few CMV-associated chains as specific for CMV antigens. One later analysis, an examination of the 100 to 150 validation repertoires, found that first-cohort TCR clusters tended to co-occur in them.

This receptor was identified in a woman under 30 in good health and CMV-seronegative. This chain links TRBV11-3 with TRBJ1-1; maybe TRBD1 (6 bases). Sequenced: PBMCs. CDR3 in amino acids: CASSLGRGTEAFF. The CDR3 nucleotides read TGTGCCAGCAGCTTAGGCAGGGGCACTGAAGCTTTCTTT.